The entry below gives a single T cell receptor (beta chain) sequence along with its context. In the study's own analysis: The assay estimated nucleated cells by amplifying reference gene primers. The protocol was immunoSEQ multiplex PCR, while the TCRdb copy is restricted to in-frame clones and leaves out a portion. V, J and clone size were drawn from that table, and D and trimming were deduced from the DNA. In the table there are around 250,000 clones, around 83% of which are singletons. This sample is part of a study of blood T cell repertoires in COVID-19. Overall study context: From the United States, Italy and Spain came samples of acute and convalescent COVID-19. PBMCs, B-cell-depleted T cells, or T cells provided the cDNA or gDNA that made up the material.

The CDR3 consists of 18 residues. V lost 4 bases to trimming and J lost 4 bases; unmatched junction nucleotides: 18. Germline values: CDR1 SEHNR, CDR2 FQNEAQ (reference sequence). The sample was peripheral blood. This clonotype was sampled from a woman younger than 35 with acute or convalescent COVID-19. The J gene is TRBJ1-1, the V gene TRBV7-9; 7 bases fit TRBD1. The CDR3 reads CASSSWGWQRNRGTEAFF. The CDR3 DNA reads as TGTGCCAGCAGCTCCTGGGGCTGGCAGAGGAACAGGGGCACTGAAGCTTTCTTT. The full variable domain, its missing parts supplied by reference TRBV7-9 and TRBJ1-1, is DTGVSQNPRHKITKRGQNVTFRCDPISEHNRLYWYRQTLGQGPEFLTYFQNEAQLEKSRLLSDRFSAERPKGSFSTLEIQRTEQGDSAMYLCASSSWGWQRNRGTEAFFGQGTRLTVV.